The 24 T cell receptor beta chains presented below share a single source sample, sequenced in a study of T-cell reconstitution after alpha-beta-depleted transplantation in children (dated by TCRdb to about 2016). Libraries came from PCR. The reads were generated on an Illumina HiSeq 2500. To normalize quantification of the TCRbeta repertoire, the TCR libraries were built with molecular barcoding that relied on unique molecular identifiers. Using fastp at Q25 and MiXCR, TCRdb reprocessed the public reads and kept productive beta chains. Duplicate CDR3 protein sequences are folded into a single record with the most common DNA and genes. The sample contains 700,000 to 950,000 distinct CDR3 sequences, 15% to 20% of them found a single time. The ten largest clones add up to approximately 5% of the sample. The sample's treatment or condition label, in plain terms: allogeneic hematopoietic cell transplantation with graft depleted of TCRalphabeta T cells and CD19 B cells.

Sequencing used PBMCs, mostly from graft donor cells, obtained 360 days after TCRalphabeta/CD19-depleted stem cell transplant. Receptor source: a male patient between 10 and 17 years old who had a stem cell transplant for acute lymphoblastic leukemia, so the T cells may come from the graft donor.

J is TRBJ1-5 and V is TRBV19, with 7 positions matching TRBD1. The J segment lost 2 bases and the V segment lost 7 bases, leaving 14 bases of the junction unmatched. CDR3 length: 17 amino acids. Germline CDR1 LNHDA, CDR2 SQIVND (reference sequence). DNA of the CDR3: TGTGCCAGTACCCTACTACAGGGGCCGCGTGGCAATCAGCCCCAGCATTTT. Residues: CASTLLQGPRGNQPQHF.

This clonotype was counted a few times. This chain uses TRBV15 with TRBJ2-7; possibly TRBD1 for D (5 bases). V was clipped by 2 bases and J by 4 bases, with 12 bases between them. From germline, CDR1 is LNHNV and CDR2 YYDKDF (reference sequence). The CDR3 has 14 amino acids. The DNA for the CDR3 is TGTGCCACCAGCAGACAGGGTAGATGGTACGAGCAGTACTTC. This codes for CATSRQGRWYEQYF.

This clonotype was detected many times. The chain recombines TRBV9 with TRBJ2-2; unclear D gene. The ends were cut back, 0 bases at V and 7 bases at J, with 10 bases in the middle. Germline CDR1 and CDR2: SGDLS and YYNGEE. CDR3 size: 14 residues. CDR3 bases: TGTGCCAGCAGCGTAGACTTAGCTGTCGGGGAGCTGTTTTTT. As protein: CASSVDLAVGELFF.

The table lists this clonotype with a few counts. V gene TRBV7-9 combines with J gene TRBJ2-1; TRBD2 aligns across 13 bases. Germline V gene data show CDR1 as SEHNR and CDR2 as FQNEAQ (reference sequence). V lost 0 bases, J lost 7 bases, and 6 bases stayed unmatched. CDR3 length equals 17 residues. The CDR3 DNA is TGTGCCAGCAGCTTAGCGACTAGCGGGAGGCTTCTAAATGAGCAGTTCTTC. This sequence encodes CASSLATSGRLLNEQFF.

This clonotype was observed a few times. This sequence joins TRBV7-9 and TRBJ2-5, with D possibly being TRBD2 (6 bases). The CDR3 runs to 15 residues. V was shortened by 4 bases and J by 0 bases, with 12 bases between the two germline ends. CDR1 is SEHNR and CDR2 is FQNEAQ in the germline V gene (reference sequence). CDR3 region: CASSSTRGNQETQYF. The CDR3 nucleotides are TGTGCCAGCAGCTCTACCCGGGGGAACCAAGAGACCCAGTACTTC.

This clonotype was seen only a few times. The chain joins TRBV29-1 to TRBJ2-1, with TRBD2 matching 12 bases. This CDR3 region has 14 residues. CDR1 and CDR2 from the germline V gene are SQVTM and ANQGSEA. The V and J ends lost 4 bases and 6 bases, in that order; junction bases with no gene match: 4. CDR3 sequence: CSVASSGRVNEQFF. CDR3 bases: TGCAGCGTTGCGTCTAGCGGGAGGGTCAATGAGCAGTTCTTC.

This chain connects TRBV6-5 to TRBJ2-1, with D perhaps TRBD2 (6 bases). V was cut by 4 bases and J by 5 bases, with 12 bases left in between. The CDR3 spans 14 residues. Germline-derived CDR1 and CDR2 are MNHEY and SVGAGI. In DNA form, the CDR3 reads TGTGCCAGCAGTTCAGGCGGGATCCACAATGAGCAGTTCTTC. Translation gives CASSSGGIHNEQFF.

This clonotype was picked up a small number of times. This chain links TRBV12-3 or TRBV12-4 with TRBJ2-7, with unresolved D. Trimming stripped 2 bases from V and 0 bases from J, with 14 bases between. The CDR3 has 16 residues. The CDR3 loop is CASSLIWALSSYEQYF. The DNA for the CDR3 is TGTGCCAGCAGTTTAATTTGGGCCTTAAGCTCCTACGAGCAGTACTTC.

This clonotype was detected ten times or more. The chain combines TRBV2 with TRBJ2-3; TRBD2 matches at 7 bases. This CDR3 contains 16 residues. After removal of 4 bases from V and 2 bases from J, the junction contained 9 bases not matched to a gene. Per the germline V gene, CDR1 is SNHLY and CDR2 is FYNNEI. CDR3 protein: CASSAATSPFTDTQYF. In DNA, the CDR3 is TGTGCCAGCAGTGCCGCGACTAGCCCATTCACAGATACGCAGTATTTT.

The V call is TRBV4-1, the J call TRBJ2-1; TRBD2 is a possible D gene (6 bases). The germline V gene has CDR1 MGHRA and CDR2 YSYEKL. The CDR3 is 17 residues long. V was cut by 3 bases and J by 5 bases, with 20 bases left in between. CDR3 nucleotides: TGCGCCAGCAGCCACGATGGACTCAGCGGGCTGAACAATGAGCAGTTCTTC. Protein: CASSHDGLSGLNNEQFF.

Only a few counts were recorded for this clonotype. The chain combines TRBV25-1 with TRBJ2-3, with 7 bases aligning to TRBD2. V gave up 1 base and J gave up 1 base; unmatched junction bases: 5. The CDR3 loop spans 16 amino acids. The germline V gene has CDR1 MGHDK and CDR2 SYGVNS. CDR3 residues: CASSELGAGRTDTQYF. For the CDR3, the DNA is TGTGCCAGCAGTGAATTGGGAGCGGGGCGCACAGATACGCAGTATTTT.

The chain links TRBV29-1 to TRBJ2-7; 9 bases line up with TRBD2. The CDR3 sequence is 16 residues long. Germline-derived CDR1 and CDR2 are SQVTM and ANQGSEA. Unmatched junction bases numbered 14, after V lost 5 bases and J lost 3 bases. CDR3 loop: CSVIGDDKTSGYEQYF. The CDR3 DNA sequence: TGCAGCGTTATAGGGGACGATAAGACTAGCGGCTACGAGCAGTACTTC.

This clonotype has a count of ten or more. This chain uses TRBV7-9 with TRBJ2-7; a weak D match, TRBD1 (5 bases). V shed 4 bases and J shed 1 base, with 14 bases lying between them. This CDR3 is built from 15 residues. CDR1 and CDR2 from the germline V gene are SEHNR and FQNEAQ (reference sequence). The CDR3 protein is CASSSQGSSSYEQYF. CDR3 bases: TGTGCCAGCAGCTCCCAGGGTTCATCTTCCTACGAGCAGTACTTC.

The chain joins TRBV6-4 to TRBJ2-1, with 11 positions matching TRBD2. Per the germline V gene, CDR1 is MRHNA and CDR2 is SNTAGT. Unmatched junction bases numbered 6, after V lost 6 bases and J lost 5 bases. The CDR3 totals 15 residues. CDR3 region: CASSAGTSGNNEQFF. For the CDR3, the DNA is TGTGCCAGCAGCGCCGGGACTAGCGGTAACAATGAGCAGTTCTTC.

The chain couples TRBV12-3 or TRBV12-4 to TRBJ2-5, with TRBD2 matching over 15 bases. J lost 1 base, V lost 5 bases, and 8 bases had no gene match. The CDR3 spans 18 residues. CDR3 in DNA: TGTGCCAGCAGTCAACCCGGACTAGCGGGAGGGAGCCAAGAGACCCAGTACTTC. Protein: CASSQPGLAGGSQETQYF.

The chain is built from TRBV5-1 and TRBJ2-7; D is unclear. In germline, CDR1 is SGHRS, CDR2 YFSETQ. This CDR3 has 14 residues. Trimming cost V 2 bases and J 5 bases, with 14 bases left between them. Written as DNA, the CDR3 is TGCGCCAGCAGCTTAACCTCTTCCACCGACGAGCAGTACTTC. This translates into CASSLTSSTDEQYF.

In this sample, this clonotype turned up a few times. The chain links TRBV7-2 to TRBJ2-3; 7 bases are shared with TRBD2. The CDR3 loop spans 15 amino acids. V lost 3 bases, J lost 2 bases, and 5 bases stayed unmatched. The germline V gene has CDR1 SGHTA and CDR2 FQGNSA. CDR3 nucleotides: TGTGCCAGCAGCTTTAGCGGGCCCACCACAGATACGCAGTATTTT. It specifies CASSFSGPTTDTQYF.

The CDR3 loop is CSVEGDRLNYEQYF. Here the CDR3 DNA reads TGCAGCGTTGAGGGGGACAGATTAAACTACGAGCAGTACTTC. The V gene is TRBV29-1, the J gene TRBJ2-7; TRBD1 aligns across 7 bases. In germline, CDR1 is SQVTM, CDR2 ANQGSEA. CDR3 length: 14 amino acids. Losses at the gene ends were 3 bases for V and 3 bases for J; bases not matched to a gene: 8.

The sample holds a few counts of this clonotype. This chain links TRBV18 with TRBJ1-1; TRBD1 matches 11 bases. The CDR3 has 15 residues. Germline CDR1 reads KGHSH; CDR2 reads LQKENI. V shed 4 bases, J shed 5 bases, and the junction held 6 bases outside the gene matches. This CDR3 reads CASSRWTGGGTEAFF. In DNA form, the CDR3 reads TGTGCCAGCTCACGGTGGACAGGGGGCGGGACTGAAGCTTTCTTT.

The genes are TRBV7-9 and TRBJ2-7, with TRBD1 matching over 9 bases. V lost 5 bases to trimming and J lost 2 bases; unmatched junction nucleotides: 7. The CDR3 length is 15 residues. CDR1 and CDR2 (germline): SEHNR, FQNEAQ (reference sequence). Written as DNA, the CDR3 is TGTGCCAGCAGCAAACCCGGGACAGGGACCTACGAGCAGTACTTC. It encodes CASSKPGTGTYEQYF.

The sample holds a few counts of this clonotype. The rearrangement uses TRBV6-1 and TRBJ2-7; D possibly uses TRBD1 or TRBD2 (6 bases each). The V gene's germline CDR1 is MNHNS and CDR2 SASEGT. The CDR3 is made up of 14 amino acids. The V and J ends lost 4 bases and 5 bases respectively, with 15 bases between them. The CDR3 DNA follows: TGTGCCAGCAGTGGGGGGGTCAGGGGAAACGAGCAGTACTTC. Encoded protein: CASSGGVRGNEQYF.

This sequence joins TRBV6-6 and TRBJ2-2, with D possibly being TRBD2 (5 bases). Trimming shortened V by 11 bases and J by 7 bases, and 17 bases separated the two germline ends. This CDR3 contains 13 residues. Germline V CDR1 and CDR2: MNHNY, SVGAGI (reference sequence). The CDR3, as DNA: TGTGCCGGCGGGTCTACGCGAAACGGGGAGCTGTTTTTT. Protein product: CAGGSTRNGELFF.

This clonotype was seen only a few times. The V call is TRBV27, the J call TRBJ2-3; D not resolved. Trimming shortened V by 6 bases and J by 7 bases, and 23 bases separated the two germline ends. There are 16 residues in the CDR3. Germline V gene lookup returns CDR1 MNHEY and CDR2 SMNVEV (reference sequence). The CDR3 protein is CASSSPAGAAPNTQYF. The CDR3 nucleotides are TGTGCCAGCAGCTCCCCGGCCGGTGCAGCCCCTAATACGCAGTATTTT.

The chain couples TRBV5-1 to TRBJ2-5; possible D gene TRBD1, 5 bases. Germline lookup yields CDR1 SGHRS and CDR2 YFSETQ. Trimming stripped 0 bases from V and 2 bases from J, with 20 bases between. The CDR3 length is 18 residues. In nucleotides, the CDR3 is TGCGCCAGCAGCTTGGAGGGGTTTTTACGACGTGTTCAAGAGACCCAGTACTTC. It encodes CASSLEGFLRRVQETQYF.